These 3 T cell receptor beta chains came from one sample sequenced in a study of T cell responses to AZD1222 COVID-19 vaccine. Using immunoSEQ multiplex PCR, the repertoire was profiled, and TCRdb retains in-frame clones only, with some absent. The repertoire holds 120,000 to 150,000 clones, with about 93% as singletons. The starting material was peripheral blood, obtained on day 0 of AZD1222 vaccination. Receptors originate from an adult in good health.

This rearrangement joins TRBV3-1 (or the pseudogene TRBV3-2) to TRBJ1-1, with D maybe TRBD1 (5 bases). CDR1 LGHDT and CDR2 YNNKEL come from the germline V gene (reference sequence). The ends were cut back, 3 bases at V and 0 bases at J, with 8 bases in the middle. The CDR3 consists of 14 residues. The CDR3 DNA reads as TGTGCCAGCAGCCACGCGACAGTGAACACTGAAGCTTTCTTT. Translated: CASSHATVNTEAFF.

V and J are TRBV4-3 and TRBJ2-2; 9 bases are a match to TRBD1. The CDR3 runs to 17 residues. Trimming at V came to 3 bases and at J to 8 bases, leaving 13 bases not matched to a gene. The V gene's germline CDR1 is LGHNA and CDR2 YSLEER. The CDR3 region has the DNA TGCGCCAGCAGCCACGCCCCGGGACAGGGTACGACTGGGGAGCTGTTTTTT. Translation: CASSHAPGQGTTGELFF.

The V gene is TRBV5-1, the J gene TRBJ2-1; possibly TRBD1 for D (6 bases). Per the germline V gene, CDR1 is SGHRS and CDR2 is YFSETQ. The germline V and J ends were trimmed by 0 bases and 6 bases, with 10 bases remaining between them. CDR3 length equals 14 residues. This CDR3 is CASSLVAGVNEQFF. The CDR3 DNA reads as TGCGCCAGCAGCTTGGTGGCAGGGGTCAATGAGCAGTTCTTC.